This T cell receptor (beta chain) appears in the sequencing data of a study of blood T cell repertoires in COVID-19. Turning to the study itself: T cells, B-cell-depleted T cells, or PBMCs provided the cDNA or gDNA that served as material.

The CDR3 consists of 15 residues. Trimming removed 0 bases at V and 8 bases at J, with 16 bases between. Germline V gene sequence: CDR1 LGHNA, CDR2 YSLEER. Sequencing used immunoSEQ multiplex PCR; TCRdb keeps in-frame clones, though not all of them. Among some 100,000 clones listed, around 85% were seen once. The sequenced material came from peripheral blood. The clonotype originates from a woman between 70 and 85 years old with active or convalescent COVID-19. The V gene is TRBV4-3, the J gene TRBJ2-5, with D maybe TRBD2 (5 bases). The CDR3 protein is CASSQEWAAASTQYF. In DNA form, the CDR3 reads TGCGCCAGCAGCCAAGAGTGGGCTGCGGCTAGCACCCAGTACTTC.